This T cell receptor (beta chain) was retrieved from a study of T cells in localized non-small cell lung cancer. Measured with immunoSEQ multiplex PCR; TCRdb has only the in-frame clones, and not every one. The sample lists 2,000 or so clones; under 25% were seen once. Whole-study results and caveats: Blood T cell density predicted longer survival; adjacent-lung clonality, shorter. When the top 100 tumor clones were examined, a median around 50 of them also appeared in the adjacent lung, which was paired and uninvolved. Without multi-region sequencing, intratumor heterogeneity could not be excluded. Exceeding tumor, uninvolved adjacent lung had the highest T cell clonality.

Germline CDR1 is SQVTM and CDR2 is ANQGSEA. Trimming took 5 bases from V and 7 from J, leaving 14 bases between them. The CDR3 covers 12 residues. The sample holds a few counts of this clone. The antigen is not known. The chain links TRBV29-1 to TRBJ1-1; D might be TRBD1 (5 bases). The material sequenced was lung tumor tissue, taken before any cancer treatment. The clonotype comes from a female donor older than 55 with stage II squamous cell lung carcinoma. CDR3 nucleotides: TGCAGCGTTAAGGGAAGGGGTGGTGAAGCTTTCTTT. This codes for CSVKGRGGEAFF.